What follows is one T cell receptor beta chain and its context. The target antigen is unknown. The data originate from a study of graft-versus-host responses after intestinal transplantation. Study in general: As for transplant type, recipients had multivisceral, liver-intestinal, or isolated intestinal grafts. Uniformly, recipients were administered anti-thymocyte globulin induction with subsequent tacrolimus and steroids for 3 to 4 years.

Study-level points and caveats: Circulating GvH clones peaking coincided with falling HvG clones soon after transplant. Individuals who had graft-donor T cell macrochimerism had allografts that showed high graft-versus-host to host-versus-graft clonal ratios.

The method was immunoSEQ multiplex PCR; TCRdb's version includes in-frame clones alone and lacks a portion of them. The sample lists fewer than 95,000 clones, over 90% occurring once. Germline V CDR1 and CDR2: SGHDT, YYEEEE. CDR3 length: 13 amino acids. V was pared by 5 bases and J by 9 bases, with 10 bases of the junction left unmatched. This chain links TRBV5-6 with TRBJ1-2; 7 bases line up with TRBD1. This TCR derives from a human donor who was the organ donor for an intestinal transplant. The source material was unstimulated CD4+ T cells sorted from spleen or lymph node cells, sampled before transplant. The CDR3 spells CASRQGQVNRYTF. CDR3 in DNA: TGTGCCAGCAGACAGGGGCAGGTGAATCGCTACACCTTC.